One sample yielded the 22 T cell receptor beta chains listed below, sequenced in a study of OX40 agonist ivuxolimab in advanced cancers. Data came from immunoSEQ multiplex PCR; TCRdb stores just in-frame clones and leaves some out. The table records about 73,000 clones, 84% of them present only once. Material: CD4+ or CD8+ T cells sorted from blood, obtained in a trial of the OX40 agonist ivuxolimab. The source of these receptors is an adult with an advanced solid tumor such as melanoma, head and neck, liver or kidney cancer.

As to this clone: Different DNA sequences within this sample yield the same CDR3. V and J are TRBV7-3 and TRBJ2-5; D gene ambiguous. Germline V gives CDR1 SGHTA, CDR2 FQGTGA. The ends were cut back, 0 bases at V and 5 bases at J, with 7 bases in the middle. This CDR3 has 13 amino acids. The CDR3 sequence is CASSLTSEETQYF. The DNA for the CDR3 is TGTGCCAGCAGCTTAACGTCCGAGGAGACCCAGTACTTC.

The rearrangement joins TRBV29-1 to TRBJ2-4, with 14 bases aligning to TRBD2. After removal of 6 bases from V and 2 bases from J, the junction contained 3 bases not matched to a gene. The CDR3 is 15 residues long. Germline V CDR1 and CDR2: SQVTM, ANQGSEA. Here the CDR3 reads CSVGTSGRTKNIQYF. Here the CDR3 DNA reads TGCAGCGTGGGGACTAGCGGGAGAACCAAAAACATTCAGTACTTC.

This clone showed up just once. The V and J genes are TRBV27 and TRBJ2-1, with 7 bases matching TRBD2. The CDR3 is 16 residues long. V was pared by 6 bases and J by 4 bases, with 12 bases of the junction left unmatched. Germline-derived CDR1 and CDR2 are MNHEY and SMNVEV (reference sequence). CDR3 nucleotides: TGTGCCAGCAGACGAATTAGCGGGTCCCTTTACAATGAGCAGTTCTTC. This gives the protein CASRRISGSLYNEQFF.

Concerning this clone itself: The same CDR3 is also encoded by other DNA sequences in this sample. The chain uses TRBV30 and TRBJ1-1; TRBD1 agrees at 7 bases. This CDR3 is built from 12 residues. The germline V gene encodes CDR1 GTSNPN and CDR2 SVGIG (reference sequence). The ends lost 3 bases at V and 4 bases at J; junction bases unmatched: 2. The CDR3 sequence is CAWSSGGTEAFF. CDR3 DNA sequence: TGTGCCTGGAGCTCAGGGGGCACTGAAGCTTTCTTT.

J is TRBJ2-3 and V is TRBV18; 7 positions agree with TRBD2. CDR1 is KGHSH and CDR2 is LQKENI in the germline V gene. Trimming took 4 bases from V and 1 from J; bases not matched to a gene: 2. The CDR3 spans 14 residues. The CDR3 protein is CASSRLAGTDTQYF. The CDR3, as DNA: TGTGCCAGCTCACGACTAGCCGGCACAGATACGCAGTATTTT. Based on the CDR3 plus reference TRBV18 and TRBJ2-3, the full variable domain is NAGVMQNPRHLVRRRGQEARLRCSPMKGHSHVYWYRQLPEEGLKFMVYLQKENIIDESGMPKERFSAEFPKEGPSILRIQQVVRGDSAAYFCASSRLAGTDTQYFGPGTRLTVL.

A few counts support this clone. The rearrangement uses TRBV10-3 and TRBJ1-1; 8 nucleotides line up with TRBD1. Germline V CDR1 and CDR2: ENHRY, SYGVKD. Losses at the gene ends were 8 bases for V and 4 bases for J; bases not matched to a gene: 9. The CDR3 is 14 residues long. CDR3 DNA: TGTGCCATCGTGGCAGGGGGCCGGGGCACTGAAGCTTTCTTT. Translation gives CAIVAGGRGTEAFF.

The J gene is TRBJ2-7, the V gene TRBV5-1, with 12 bases fitting TRBD1. This CDR3 comprises 16 residues. Germline trimming cut 4 bases from V and 7 bases from J; bases unmatched to any gene: 12. Germline V gives CDR1 SGHRS, CDR2 YFSETQ. The CDR3 coding sequence is TGCGCCAGCAGCGACCCTGCCGGGACAGGGGGCAGAGAGCAGTACTTC. The encoded protein is CASSDPAGTGGREQYF.

A word on this clone: One end of the junction varies from germline; a read error may be responsible. The chain has TRBV7-9 and TRBJ2-5; D remains ambiguous. Germline CDR1 and CDR2: SEHNR and FQNEAQ (reference sequence). CDR3 length: 16 residues. Here the CDR3 DNA reads TGTGCCAGCAGCTTAGCCTCCCGCGTAGGCCAAGGGACCCAGTACTTC. Its protein is CASSLASRVGQGTQYF.

The V gene is TRBV11-2, the J gene TRBJ1-2; D uncertain. V was trimmed by 0 bases and J by 5 bases, leaving 13 bases between them. In germline, CDR1 is SGHAT, CDR2 FQNNGV. CDR3 length equals 15 residues. The CDR3 here is CASSLETGVLYGYTF. DNA for the CDR3: TGTGCCAGCAGCTTAGAAACTGGGGTTCTGTATGGCTACACCTTC.

The chain uses TRBV30 and TRBJ1-4; 7 nucleotides align to TRBD1. Germline V gene sequence: CDR1 GTSNPN, CDR2 SVGIG (reference sequence). J was trimmed by 8 bases and V by 3 bases; bases with no gene match: 3. The CDR3 extends over 12 amino acids. CDR3 DNA sequence: TGTGCCTGGAGGGACAGGCCCGAAAAACTGTTTTTT. Its protein product is CAWRDRPEKLFF.

Comments on this clone: The sample carries other DNA sequences with the same CDR3. CDR3 DNA sequence: TGTGCCTGGAAGGTGGTGGAGGATGCCGGGGAGCTGTTTTTT. It encodes CAWKVVEDAGELFF. The V gene is TRBV30, the J gene TRBJ2-2; TRBD2 might be the D (5 bases). V was clipped by 4 bases and J by 6 bases, with 15 bases between them. The germline CDR1 and CDR2 sequences are GTSNPN and SVGIG (reference sequence). CDR3 length equals 14 residues.

With regard to this clone: At one of its ends the junction is not consistent with the germline gene, which may arise from a read error. The sample contains more than one DNA sequence encoding this CDR3. The gene calls are TRBV11-2 and TRBJ1-2; D call uncertain. This CDR3 comprises 14 residues. CDR1 is SGHAT and CDR2 is FQNNGV in the germline V gene. The CDR3 here is CASSLEPSSYGYTF. CDR3 coding DNA: TGTGCCAGCAGCCTAGAACCATCTTCCTATGGCTACACCTTC.

This clone appeared a single time. The rearrangement uses TRBV6-6 and TRBJ1-2, with TRBD1 identical over 8 bases. This CDR3 contains 14 residues. V gave up 5 bases and J gave up 3 bases; unmatched junction bases: 5. Germline values: CDR1 MNHNY, CDR2 SVGAGI (reference sequence). The CDR3 DNA reads TGTGCCAGCAGTCTCCGGACAGGGCACTATGGCTACACCTTC. Translation gives CASSLRTGHYGYTF.

This clone was counted only a few times. J is TRBJ2-5 and V is TRBV7-2; 8 positions match TRBD1. The CDR3 runs to 14 residues. Germline assignment: CDR1 SGHTA and CDR2 FQGNSA. The V segment lost 6 bases and the J segment 2 bases; nucleotides outside the gene matches: 5. CDR3 DNA sequence: TGTGCCAGCAGTTCTAGGACAGGGCAAGAGACCCAGTACTTC. It specifies CASSSRTGQETQYF.

The rearrangement uses TRBV6-5 and TRBJ2-3; weak D call: TRBD2 (5 bases). The CDR3 contains 13 residues. V was pared by 6 bases and J by 4 bases, with 11 bases between. Germline CDR1 is MNHEY and CDR2 is SVGAGI. CDR3: CASRTMVADTQYF. CDR3 coding DNA: TGTGCCAGCAGGACTATGGTAGCAGATACGCAGTATTTT.

The chain employs TRBV7-2 and TRBJ1-2, with D maybe TRBD1 (5 bases). V was cut by 5 bases and J by 4 bases, with 11 bases left in between. Germline loops: CDR1 SGHTA, CDR2 FQGNSA. This CDR3 region has 13 residues. The CDR3 is CASSKGLVYGYTF. The DNA of the CDR3 is TGTGCCAGCAGCAAGGGGCTTGTCTATGGCTACACCTTC.

The rearrangement links TRBV4-3 to TRBJ1-5; no definite D call. The V end lost 0 bases, the J end lost 0 bases, and 6 bases lay between the germline ends. This CDR3 is 15 amino acids long. Germline values: CDR1 LGHNA, CDR2 YSLEER. CDR3 sequence: CASSQETHSNQPQHF. The DNA for the CDR3 is TGCGCCAGCAGCCAAGAAACTCATAGCAATCAGCCCCAGCATTTT.

The chain is built from TRBV6-5 and TRBJ1-2; D is perhaps TRBD1 (6 bases). CDR3 length: 14 residues. V lost 5 bases to trimming and J lost 7 bases, with 17 bases between them. CDR1 and CDR2 from the germline V gene are MNHEY and SVGAGI. The CDR3 bases are TGTGCCAGCAGTACTAACAGGGTGGGGGTTGGCTACACCTTC. Translating gives CASSTNRVGVGYTF.

CDR3 in amino acids: CASSSTPRRDYEQYF. CDR3 nucleotides: TGTGCCAGCAGCTCTACACCCCGGAGGGACTACGAGCAGTACTTC. The chain carries TRBV11-3 and TRBJ2-7; weak D call: TRBD2 (6 bases). The CDR3 is 15 residues long. CDR1 is SGHNT, CDR2 YENEEA, per germline. Trimming cost V 4 bases and J 3 bases, with 16 bases left between them.

The chain employs TRBV7-9 and TRBJ2-7; D tentatively reads TRBD1 or TRBD2 (5 bases each). The CDR3 runs to 13 residues. Germline V lookup: CDR1 SEHNR, CDR2 FQNEAQ (reference sequence). The V end lost 6 bases, the J end lost 2 bases, and 11 bases lay between the germline ends. CDR3 sequence: CASSRDRAYEQYF. Here the CDR3 DNA reads TGTGCCAGCAGTCGGGACCGCGCCTACGAGCAGTACTTC. Supplemented by reference TRBV7-9 and TRBJ2-7, the full variable domain reads DTGVSQNPRHKITKRGQNVTFRCDPISEHNRLYWYRQTLGQGPEFLTYFQNEAQLEKSRLLSDRFSAERPKGSFSTLEIQRTEQGDSAMYLCASSRDRAYEQYFGPGTRLTVT.

V usage is TRBV13 and J usage is TRBJ2-5; D is perhaps TRBD2 (5 bases). Germline CDR1 reads PRHDT; CDR2 reads FYEKMQ (reference sequence). The CDR3 has 13 residues. Trimming pared 8 bases from V and 5 bases from J, leaving 15 bases between. CDR3 sequence reads: CASERRGGETQYF. CDR3 coding DNA: TGTGCCAGCGAGAGGAGAGGCGGGGAGACCCAGTACTTC.

This chain connects TRBV29-1 to TRBJ2-1; 11 positions match TRBD2. Trimming at V came to 6 bases and at J to 4 bases, leaving 5 bases not matched to a gene. The germline CDR1 and CDR2 sequences are SQVTM and ANQGSEA. This CDR3 region has 14 residues. CDR3 sequence reads: CSVGTSGLYNEQFF. The CDR3 coding sequence is TGCAGCGTCGGGACTAGCGGTTTATACAATGAGCAGTTCTTC.